Below, 26 T cell receptor beta chains from the same sample are listed, as sequenced in a study of tumor-infiltrating lymphocytes in localized non-small cell lung cancer. The repertoire was sequenced with immunoSEQ multiplex PCR; TCRdb's copy has only in-frame clones and lacks some. The profile shows 20,000 to 25,000 clones, 69% of them singletons. The sequenced material came from lung tumor tissue. All receptors come from a human donor with non-small cell lung cancer.

The CDR3 DNA reads TGCAGCGTTTATGACAGGGACACCTACGAGCAGTACTTC. Its protein is CSVYDRDTYEQYF. The rearrangement links TRBV29-1 to TRBJ2-7, with 7 bases matching TRBD1. The germline CDR1 and CDR2 sequences are SQVTM and ANQGSEA. The CDR3 is 13 amino acids. Germline trimming cut 5 bases from V and 2 bases from J; bases unmatched to any gene: 6.

This clone has more than one count but fewer than ten. V is TRBV27 and J is TRBJ2-1; 9 bases match TRBD1. Germline V CDR1 and CDR2: MNHEY, SMNVEV (reference sequence). The J segment lost 1 base and the V segment lost 0 bases, leaving 4 bases of the junction unmatched. This CDR3 has 17 amino acids. CDR3 coding DNA: TGTGCCAGCAGTTTATCGGGCGGACAGGGGTCCTACAATGAGCAGTTCTTC. Residues: CASSLSGGQGSYNEQFF.

V usage is TRBV27 and J usage is TRBJ2-5, with unresolved D. With the DNA end fitting TRBJ2-7 better, the J assignment may be wrong. The CDR3 spans 13 residues. Germline V gives CDR1 MNHEY, CDR2 SMNVEV (reference sequence). As DNA, the CDR3 is TGTGCCAGCAGGCAGTCAAGGAACTACGAGCAGTACTTC. Translating it yields CASRQSRNYEQYF.

V and J are TRBV11-2 and TRBJ1-2; TRBD1 aligns across 12 bases. After removal of 3 bases from V and 8 bases from J, the junction contained 7 bases not matched to a gene. CDR3 length equals 15 residues. Germline V gene lookup returns CDR1 SGHAT and CDR2 FQNNGV. The CDR3 DNA reads TGTGCCAGCAGCTTGGGACAGGGGGCAGGGGGCGGCTACACCTTC. Encoded protein: CASSLGQGAGGGYTF.

This clone is classed as medium-sized. The J gene is TRBJ2-1, the V gene TRBV13; 14 bases match TRBD2. Losses at the gene ends were 5 bases for V and 9 bases for J; bases not matched to a gene: 9. Per germline, CDR1 PRHDT and CDR2 FYEKMQ (reference sequence). The CDR3 consists of 16 residues. The DNA for the CDR3 is TGTGCCAGCAGCGAAGGGACTAGCGGGAGATGGAGTGAGCAGTTCTTC. Amino acid sequence: CASSEGTSGRWSEQFF.

The V gene is TRBV9, the J gene TRBJ2-1, with D perhaps being TRBD1 or TRBD2 (5 bases each). V lost 2 bases, J lost 10 bases, and 13 bases lay in between. From germline, CDR1 is SGDLS and CDR2 YYNGEE. The CDR3 runs to 13 residues. The CDR3, as DNA: TGTGCCAGCAGCGTGTCCAACTGGGGGGAGCAGTTCTTC. This translates into CASSVSNWGEQFF.

V and J are TRBV9 and TRBJ2-2; D uncertain. Looked up from germline, CDR1 is SGDLS and CDR2 is YYNGEE. CDR3 length: 13 residues. Between the trimmed V and J ends, which lost 0 bases and 3 bases, there was a span of 3 bases. The CDR3 region is CASSVAYTGELFF. CDR3 coding DNA: TGTGCCAGCAGCGTAGCCTACACCGGGGAGCTGTTTTTT.

V gene TRBV5-1 combines with J gene TRBJ2-1; D not certain. V was trimmed by 0 bases and J by 5 bases, leaving 6 bases between them. Germline loops: CDR1 SGHRS, CDR2 YFSETQ. The CDR3 loop spans 13 amino acids. The CDR3 sequence is CASSLGLHNEQFF. DNA for the CDR3: TGCGCCAGCAGCTTGGGGCTGCACAATGAGCAGTTCTTC.

The genes are TRBV7-8 and TRBJ2-5, with D perhaps matching TRBD2 (6 bases). Trimming removed 3 bases from V and 2 bases from J, with 16 bases in between. The CDR3 extends over 16 amino acids. Looked up from germline, CDR1 is SGHVS and CDR2 is FQNEAQ. The CDR3 protein is CASSFPGVGLQETQYF. The CDR3 nucleotides read TGTGCCAGCAGCTTTCCGGGGGTAGGGCTACAAGAGACCCAGTACTTC.

The chain employs TRBV28 and TRBJ2-1; D not certain. There are 13 residues in the CDR3. CDR1 MDHEN and CDR2 SYDVKM come from the germline V gene. V lost 6 bases and J lost 7, with 13 bases in between. CDR3 amino acids: CASRSQLRNEQFF. For the CDR3, the DNA is TGTGCCAGCAGGTCTCAGCTACGTAATGAGCAGTTCTTC.

The rearrangement links TRBV11-3 to TRBJ2-7; 8 positions match TRBD1. Looked up from germline, CDR1 is SGHNT and CDR2 is YENEEA. The V segment lost 6 bases and the J segment 6 bases; nucleotides outside the gene matches: 4. This CDR3 region has 12 residues. As DNA, the CDR3 is TGTGCCAGCAGGGCAGGGGGCGGCGAGCAGTACTTC. This sequence encodes CASRAGGGEQYF.

CDR3 sequence: CASSPPSVGFGTDTQYF. The CDR3 nucleotides read TGTGCCAGCAGCCCCCCTAGCGTCGGGTTCGGGACAGATACGCAGTATTTT. This chain uses TRBV9 with TRBJ2-3; tentative D call: TRBD2 (6 bases). CDR1 is SGDLS and CDR2 is YYNGEE in the germline V gene. V was pared by 4 bases and J by 3 bases, with 21 bases between. The CDR3 consists of 17 residues.

The chain uses TRBV5-4 and TRBJ2-7; TRBD1 or TRBD2 may be the D gene (5 bases each). V lost 6 bases and J lost 2, with 15 bases in between. CDR1 is SGHNT and CDR2 is YYREEE in the germline V gene (reference sequence). CDR3 length: 14 residues. The CDR3 region has the DNA TGTGCCAGCACCTCCTGGGACGTCCCCTACGAGCAGTACTTC. Protein product: CASTSWDVPYEQYF.

The chain is built from TRBV9 and TRBJ2-3; D uncertain. V lost 0 bases, J lost 0 bases, and 5 bases lay in between. The germline V gene has CDR1 SGDLS and CDR2 YYNGEE. The CDR3 sequence is 14 residues long. CDR3 sequence reads: CASSVEGSTDTQYF. The CDR3 DNA sequence: TGTGCCAGCAGCGTAGAGGGCAGCACAGATACGCAGTATTTT.

The chain is built from TRBV21-1 and TRBJ2-1; the table's D call, TRBD2, was not checked against the DNA. TRBV21-1 is recorded as a pseudogene. The CDR3 sequence is 13 residues long. In nucleotides, the CDR3 is TGTGCCAGCAAATGGGGCGGGGACAATGAGCAGTTCTTC. As protein: CASKWGGDNEQFF.

This clone was counted only a few times. The chain employs TRBV4-1 and TRBJ2-5; no reliable D call. Germline V gives CDR1 MGHRA, CDR2 YSYEKL. The V and J ends lost 4 bases and 5 bases respectively, with 17 bases between them. CDR3 length: 15 amino acids. The CDR3 region has the DNA TGCGCCAGCAGCCCCCAACTCCCAAGTGCCGAGACCCAGTACTTC. Translating it yields CASSPQLPSAETQYF.

Concerning this clone itself: The DNA is left out, because the CDR3 cannot be placed on it with certainty; the CDR3 is given as TCRdb lists it. V is TRBV6-5 and J is TRBJ1-3. In germline, CDR1 is MNHEY, CDR2 SVGAGI. The CDR3 totals 14 residues, both ends included. CDR3: CASSSSYSGNTIYF.

This rearrangement joins TRBV7-6 to TRBJ2-2; D is unclear. The germline CDR1 and CDR2 sequences are SGHVS and FNYEAQ. The V and J ends lost 0 bases and 7 bases respectively, with 3 bases between them. The CDR3 covers 12 residues. CDR3 bases: TGTGCCAGCAGCTTAGCGGACGGGGAGCTGTTTTTT. It is translated as CASSLADGELFF.

The V call is TRBV10-3, the J call TRBJ2-2; TRBD1 matches 10 bases. The CDR3 is 16 residues long. Germline-derived CDR1 and CDR2 are ENHRY and SYGVKD. V was pared by 0 bases and J by 5 bases, with 3 bases of the junction left unmatched. As DNA, the CDR3 is TGTGCCATCAGTGAGTCTGACAGGGGGCGTACCGGGGAGCTGTTTTTT. Protein product: CAISESDRGRTGELFF.

V usage is TRBV5-1 and J usage is TRBJ2-7, with D possibly being TRBD2 (5 bases). This CDR3 comprises 13 residues. Trimming shortened V by 2 bases and J by 1 base, and 7 bases separated the two germline ends. CDR1 is SGHRS, CDR2 YFSETQ, per germline. CDR3 loop: CASSLRESYEQYF. The CDR3 region has the DNA TGCGCCAGCAGCTTAAGGGAGTCCTACGAGCAGTACTTC.

V is TRBV30 and J is TRBJ1-4; D possibly corresponds to TRBD1 (6 bases). V shed 2 bases and J shed 4 bases, with 11 bases lying between them. The V gene's germline CDR1 is GTSNPN and CDR2 SVGIG (reference sequence). CDR3 length: 14 residues. CDR3 loop: CAWSRGTSNEKLFF. In DNA, the CDR3 is TGTGCCTGGAGTAGGGGGACCAGTAATGAAAAACTGTTTTTT.

The CDR3 DNA follows: TGCGCCAGCAGCTCACAGGGGGTTTTTACAGATACGCAGTATTTT. Residues: CASSSQGVFTDTQYF. The rearrangement joins TRBV5-1 to TRBJ2-3; 8 nucleotides match TRBD1. With V trimmed by 3 bases and J by 3 bases, 6 bases remained unmatched. The germline V gene encodes CDR1 SGHRS and CDR2 YFSETQ. The CDR3 length is 15 residues.

The chain carries TRBV7-6 and TRBJ2-7; 7 nucleotides agree with TRBD2. Per the germline V gene, CDR1 is SGHVS and CDR2 is FNYEAQ. V lost 5 bases to trimming and J lost 3 bases; unmatched junction nucleotides: 7. The CDR3 runs to 14 residues. CDR3 coding DNA: TGTGCCAGCAGCGCCAGTTCGGGGGGCTACGAGCAGTACTTC. Protein: CASSASSGGYEQYF.

The chain carries TRBV11-1 and TRBJ2-1, with D unresolved. Germline-derived CDR1 and CDR2 are SGHAT and FQDESV (reference sequence). With 3 bases removed from V and 5 bases from J, the gap between germline ends came to 5 bases. This CDR3 is 12 amino acids long. CDR3 nucleotides: TGTGCCAGCAGCTTTGGCGACAATGAGCAGTTCTTC. Translated, it gives CASSFGDNEQFF.

The chain recombines TRBV29-1 with TRBJ1-2; tentatively, D is TRBD1 (6 bases). Germline V gives CDR1 SQVTM, CDR2 ANQGSEA. The CDR3 is 15 residues long. The V end lost 0 bases, the J end lost 2 bases, and 13 bases lay between the germline ends. The CDR3 here is CSVEDEQGGNYGYTF. The CDR3 DNA follows: TGCAGCGTTGAAGATGAACAGGGTGGAAACTATGGCTACACCTTC. Looking up the rest from reference TRBV29-1 and TRBJ1-2 gives the full variable domain: SAVISQKPSRDICQRGTSLTIQCQVDSQVTMMFWYRQQPGQSLTLIATANQGSEATYESGFVIDKFPISRPNLTFSTLTVSNMSPEDSSIYLCSVEDEQGGNYGYTFGSGTRLTVV.

V and J are TRBV19 and TRBJ2-1; 8 bases match TRBD2. Trimming cost V 3 bases and J 5 bases; bases outside gene matches: 6. This CDR3 region has 15 residues. Germline V gene data show CDR1 as LNHDA and CDR2 as SQIVND (reference sequence). The CDR3 reads CASSIMTSADNEQFF. CDR3 DNA: TGTGCCAGTAGTATTATGACTAGCGCCGACAATGAGCAGTTCTTC.